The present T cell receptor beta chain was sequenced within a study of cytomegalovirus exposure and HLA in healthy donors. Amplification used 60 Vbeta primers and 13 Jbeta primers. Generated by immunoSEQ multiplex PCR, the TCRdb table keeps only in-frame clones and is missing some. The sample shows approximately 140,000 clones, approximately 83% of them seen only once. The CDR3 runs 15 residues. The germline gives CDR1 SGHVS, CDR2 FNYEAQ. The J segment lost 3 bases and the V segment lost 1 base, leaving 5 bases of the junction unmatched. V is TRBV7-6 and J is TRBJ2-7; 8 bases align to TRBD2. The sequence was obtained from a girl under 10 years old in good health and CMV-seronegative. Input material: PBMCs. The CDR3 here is CASSLESGTSYEQYF. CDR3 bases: TGTGCCAGCAGCTTAGAGTCCGGGACTAGCTACGAGCAGTACTTC.